This T cell receptor beta chain was profiled in a study of PD-1 blockade in mismatch repair-deficient tumors. In the study overall: Patients had about 13 mismatch repair-deficient cancer types and were previously treated and progressing. Points from the study as a whole: Tumor-resident clones, often absent from pretreatment blood, expanded after pembrolizumab and then contracted.

The table came from immunoSEQ multiplex PCR; TCRdb's copy has only in-frame clones and leaves some out. Of roughly 70,000 clones in the sample, around 73% are singletons; the top ten hold roughly 5%. From germline, CDR1 is SGHVS and CDR2 FNYEAQ. The V and J ends lost 5 bases and 3 bases, in that order; junction bases with no gene match: 5. This CDR3 spans 16 amino acids. Mismatch repair deficiency was confirmed in all patients, by PCR or immunohistochemistry. Three pembrolizumab responders had their TCRs sequenced. With regard to this clone: Its antigen is unknown.

The rearrangement joins TRBV7-6 to TRBJ2-1; 12 bases are shared with TRBD2. The sample in question was peripheral blood, obtained 2 weeks after starting pembrolizumab. The origin of this receptor is an adult with mismatch repair-deficient cancer. In DNA form, the CDR3 reads TGTGCCAGCAGCCTTCAGACTAGCGGGAGCTACAATGAGCAGTTCTTC. This gives the protein CASSLQTSGSYNEQFF.